Listed below are T cell receptor beta chains from one sample, sequenced in a study of cytomegalovirus exposure and HLA in healthy donors. Libraries were prepared by immunoSEQ multiplex PCR; TCRdb keeps only in-frame clonotypes and omits some of them. Here the sample spans some 130,000 clones, over 70% being singletons. The sample consisted of PBMCs. Every receptor here comes from a man aged 30 to 45 in good health and CMV-seronegative. Each CDR3 is given with its conserved first and last residue.

V gene	CDR3 protein
TRBV4-2	CASSQESGPYEQYF
TRBV5-1	CASSLRAGLQETQYF
TRBV6-1	CASSEMVGDRGGGYTF
TRBV14	CASSPQGALYNEQFF
TRBV5-6	CASSLVTGMITEAFF
TRBV5-8	CASSSLRVNTEAFF
TRBV7-8	CASSKLDRASTDTQYF
TRBV4-1	CASSQDQLAGANGLTF
TRBV4-1	CASSQGGRVAGEGVQETQYF
TRBV7-9	CASNGQGGETQYF
TRBV7-2	CASSLKKIGTGIYEQYF
TRBV5-1	CASSSDYMNTEAFF
TRBV7-6	CASSLAGGGSEQFF
TRBV5-1	CASSPGLEVIQETQYF
TRBV7-7	CASSLGKGTGLDTQYF
TRBV6-5	CASSYGADYGYTF
TRBV9	CASSVAGGRGQETQYF
TRBV20-1	CSVEPYNEQFF